A single TCR beta chain is shown here with its context. What it binds is not known. This sample was taken from a study of human T cells and chemical hapten exposure. Study in general: Yields of TCR per sample differed, chiefly owing to small differences in pooled library volume.

The time point is: healthy volunteer bleed at 2 weeks. The total RNA was obtained from whole blood that was not fractionated. Library construction involved attaching unique molecular identifiers to individual cDNA molecules, which allowed quantitative, reproducible TCR counting. Authors' methods: Counting gave a median of approximately 97,000 TCRs per sample, with values ranging from 23,224 to 690,600. One entry per CDR3 protein results from TCRdb running MiXCR on the RACE reads. Here the V and J calls rest on TCRdb's processing, not on the authors' analysis. The sample shows about 45,000 distinct CDR3 sequences, 4% to 4.5% of them seen only once. From germline, CDR1 is SGHRS and CDR2 YFSETQ. J gave up 0 bases and V 3 bases, and 8 bases lay outside the gene matches. The length of the CDR3 is 19 residues. Study results and limitations: The number of TCRs above 1 in 1000 frequency did not change after DPC sensitization.

The chain links TRBV5-1 to TRBJ2-1; the match to TRBD2 covers 14 bases. The clonotype was recovered from a human donor in good health. Some clones in this sample may be carry-over from other donors' samples. The sample was whole blood. CDR3 loop: CASSSGLAGGGNSYNEQFF. The CDR3 region has the DNA TGCGCCAGCAGCTCCGGACTAGCGGGAGGTGGAAACTCCTACAATGAGCAGTTCTTC.